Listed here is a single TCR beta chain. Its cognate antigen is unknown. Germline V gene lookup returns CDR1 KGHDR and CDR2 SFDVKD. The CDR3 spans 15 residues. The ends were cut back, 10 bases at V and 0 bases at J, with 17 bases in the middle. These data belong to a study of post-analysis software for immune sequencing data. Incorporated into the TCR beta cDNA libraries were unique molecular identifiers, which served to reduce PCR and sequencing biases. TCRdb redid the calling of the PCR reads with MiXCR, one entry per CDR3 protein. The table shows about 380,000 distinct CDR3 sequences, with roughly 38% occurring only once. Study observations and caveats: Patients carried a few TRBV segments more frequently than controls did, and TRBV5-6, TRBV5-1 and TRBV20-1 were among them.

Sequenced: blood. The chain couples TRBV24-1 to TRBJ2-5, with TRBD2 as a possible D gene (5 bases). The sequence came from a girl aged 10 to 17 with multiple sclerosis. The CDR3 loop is CATTMAEPYQETQYF. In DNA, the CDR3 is TGTGCCACGACTATGGCAGAACCGTACCAAGAGACCCAGTACTTC.